These T cell receptor beta chains were read from a single sample in a study of T-cell reconstitution after alpha-beta-depleted transplantation in children. TCRdb independently ran MiXCR on the PCR reads; one entry per CDR3 protein. The repertoire consists of some 600,000 distinct CDR3 sequences, with over 10% occurring once and the leading ten covering approximately 2%. The sequencing here drew on PBMCs, mostly from graft donor cells, taken 360 days after TCRalphabeta/CD19-depleted stem cell transplant. Every receptor here comes from a male patient between 5 and 17 years old who had a stem cell transplant for acute myeloid leukemia, so the T cells may come from the graft donor. The CDR3 runs from the conserved cysteine through the conserved F or W. The D gene is left open where the match is weak. Clone size is not always given. Where it is, it says once, few, many or a class for expanded clones.

NA,TRBJ1-2,TRBV4-1,few,TGCGCCAGCAGCCAAGATCGTGGCCCTACAACCTTTTACACCTTC,CASSQDRGPTTFYTF
NA,TRBJ2-3,TRBV7-3,NA,TGTGCCAGCAGCCTGACGAAAAGCACAGATACGCAGTATTTT,CASSLTKSTDTQYF
TRBD2,TRBJ2-7,TRBV7-9,NA,TGTGCCAGCAGCATCGGGACTAGCGGGAGCCACGAGCAGTACTTC,CASSIGTSGSHEQYF
NA,TRBJ2-7,TRBV7-9,NA,TGTGCCAGCAGCTTCCCTAGCATCACGAGCTCCTACGAGCAGTACTTC,CASSFPSITSSYEQYF
NA,TRBJ2-3,TRBV20-1,many,TGCAGTGCTAGAGCGGGTAACTACCCCACAGATACGCAGTATTTT,CSARAGNYPTDTQYF
TRBD1,TRBJ1-1,TRBV6-6,many,TGTGCCAGCAGTTCAGGGGGGCTAGACACTGAAGCTTTCTTT,CASSSGGLDTEAFF
NA,TRBJ2-5,TRBV27,NA,TGTGCCAGCAGCAGCCGACGGGAGCAGGAGACCCAGTACTTC,CASSSRREQETQYF
NA,TRBJ2-3,TRBV4-3,NA,TGCGCCAGCAGCCAAGGCACCAGCGGTGGGACAGATACGCAGTATTTT,CASSQGTSGGTDTQYF
TRBD1,TRBJ1-2,TRBV12-3/TRBV12-4,NA,TGTGCCAGCAGTTCCACTCCGACAGGGAACGGCTACACCTTC,CASSSTPTGNGYTF
TRBD2,TRBJ2-7,TRBV12-3/TRBV12-4,NA,TGTGCCAGCTCTCCGACTAGCGGGCGTTATTACGAGCAGTACTTC,CASSPTSGRYYEQYF
TRBD1,TRBJ1-1,TRBV20-1,NA,TGCAGTGCTAGCAGGGGGTACACTGAAGCTTTCTTT,CSASRGYTEAFF
NA,TRBJ2-7,TRBV7-2,NA,TGTGCCAGCAGCGCTGACGGACTTTCCATCTACGAGCAGTACTTC,CASSADGLSIYEQYF
NA,TRBJ2-5,TRBV20-1,many,TGCAGTGCTAGTTTTCAACAGCGGCACCAAGAGACCCAGTACTTC,CSASFQQRHQETQYF
NA,TRBJ2-1,TRBV6-2/TRBV6-3,NA,TGTGCCAGCAGGGAGACTAGTTCGAAGGGGAATGAGCAGTTCTTC,CASRETSSKGNEQFF
TRBD2,TRBJ2-3,TRBV29-1,many,TGCAGCGTCGGACTAGCGGGAGGGCCCACAGATACGCAGTATTTT,CSVGLAGGPTDTQYF
TRBD2,TRBJ2-1,TRBV4-3,NA,TGCGCCAGCAGCCACCCCGGAGTAGCGGGAGATCTTACCCCCTACAATGAGCAGTTCTTC,CASSHPGVAGDLTPYNEQFF
TRBD1,TRBJ2-1,TRBV7-2,NA,TGTGCCAGCAGCTTATGGGACAGAACCCACAATGAGCAGTTCTTC,CASSLWDRTHNEQFF
TRBD1,TRBJ1-1,TRBV28,NA,TGTGCCAGCAGTTCCACCACAGGGGATCATGAAGCTTTCTTT,CASSSTTGDHEAFF
TRBD2,TRBJ2-1,TRBV9,few,TGTGCCAGCAGCGTCGGGAGTACTAGCGGGGCCTTGGGTGAGCAGTTCTTC,CASSVGSTSGALGEQFF
TRBD1,TRBJ1-1,TRBV29-1,few,TGCAGCGTTGGGAGACAGGGGTGGGGCACTGAAGCTTTCTTT,CSVGRQGWGTEAFF
NA,TRBJ1-5,TRBV25-1,few,TGTGCCAGCAGTGCGAACCCTATGAGGGATCAGCCCCAGCATTTT,CASSANPMRDQPQHF
TRBD1,TRBJ1-1,TRBV18,NA,TGTGCCAGCTCACCGTTACAGGGGATAGGCGCTGAAGCTTTCTTT,CASSPLQGIGAEAFF
NA,TRBJ2-3,TRBV4-3,few,TGCGCCAGCAGCCCTGGGCCCGGGTCGGGTACGCAGTATTTT,CASSPGPGSGTQYF
NA,TRBJ2-1,TRBV7-8,many,TGTGCCAGCAGCTTAAGGGCAGGGAACGATGAGCAGTTCTTC,CASSLRAGNDEQFF
TRBD2,TRBJ2-1,TRBV9,many,TGTGCCAGCAGCGTAGTTTGGGGGGGGGATTACAATGAGCAGTTCTTC,CASSVVWGGDYNEQFF
NA,TRBJ2-1,TRBV5-1,NA,TGCGCCAGCACCGACATATACTACAATGAGCAGTTCTTC,CASTDIYYNEQFF
NA,TRBJ2-5,TRBV4-2,few,TGTGCCAGCAGCCAAGATGCTAGGATGGAGACCCAGTACTTC,CASSQDARMETQYF
TRBD2,TRBJ2-7,TRBV7-8,NA,TGTGCCAGCAGCTTAGCAGGACTAGCGGGAGCGTACGAGCAGTACTTC,CASSLAGLAGAYEQYF
TRBD2,TRBJ2-1,TRBV6-1,few,TGTGCCAGCAGAGCCCTAGCGGGAGGACGCGATGAGCAGTTCTTC,CASRALAGGRDEQFF
TRBD2,TRBJ2-3,TRBV29-1,few,TGCAGCGTCGGACTAGCGGGAGGACCAGATACGCAGTATTTT,CSVGLAGGPDTQYF
TRBD2,TRBJ2-5,TRBV28,NA,TGTGCCAGCAGCCGTAGCGGGAGTGAGACCCAGTACTTC,CASSRSGSETQYF
TRBD2,TRBJ2-2,TRBV4-2,many,TGTGCCAGCAGCCAAGAACTAGCGGGAAGGACCGGGGAGCTGTTTTTT,CASSQELAGRTGELFF
NA,TRBJ2-7,TRBV6-1,few,TGTGCCAGCAGTCAGCCCCGGCAACCATACGAGCAGTACTTC,CASSQPRQPYEQYF
NA,TRBJ2-7,TRBV6-2/TRBV6-3,few,TGTGCCAGCAGCCTCCCTATGGGCGAGCAGTACTTC,CASSLPMGEQYF
NA,TRBJ2-1,TRBV28,NA,TGTGCCAGCAGTTTCCACGCTTACAGGGAAACCAATGAGCAGTTCTTC,CASSFHAYRETNEQFF
NA,TRBJ2-2,TRBV2,NA,TGTGCCAGCAGTTGGCCCCCCAAGAACACCGGGGAGCTGTTTTTT,CASSWPPKNTGELFF
NA,TRBJ1-1,TRBV12-3/TRBV12-4,few,TGTGCCAGCAGTTTAGTCAGGAAGAACACTGAAGCTTTCTTT,CASSLVRKNTEAFF
NA,TRBJ2-1,TRBV7-3,NA,TGTGCCAGCAGTCCTACACCTCTAGGGACGGGTATCTCCAATGAGCAGTTCTTC,CASSPTPLGTGISNEQFF
NA,TRBJ2-1,TRBV28,NA,TGTGCCAGCAGTTTATTAAAATTTAACAATGAGCAGTTCTTC,CASSLLKFNNEQFF
TRBD2,TRBJ2-3,TRBV5-1,few,TGCGCCAGCAGCTTGTGGGCTAGCGGGAACACAGATACGCAGTATTTT,CASSLWASGNTDTQYF
TRBD1,TRBJ2-5,TRBV29-1,NA,TGCAGCGGCGGTCGATACAGGGGGCTGGAGACCCAGTACTTC,CSGGRYRGLETQYF
TRBD1,TRBJ2-7,TRBV29-1,many,TGCAGCGTTGTGGGGCATCCGGGACAGGTCCCCTACGAGCAGTACTTC,CSVVGHPGQVPYEQYF
NA,TRBJ2-5,TRBV25-1,many,TGTGCCAGCAGTACAGGGTCTCAAGAGACCCAGTACTTC,CASSTGSQETQYF
NA,TRBJ1-1,TRBV20-1,NA,TGCAGTGCTCCCCAGCCCAATACTGAAGCTTTCTTT,CSAPQPNTEAFF
TRBD2,TRBJ2-7,TRBV9,many,TGTGCCAGCAGCGAGGGACTAGCGGGAGTCTACGAGCAGTACTTC,CASSEGLAGVYEQYF
NA,TRBJ1-1,TRBV20-1,many,TGCAGTGCTAGAGATCCGGGTGGAGGGAGCACTGAAGCTTTCTTT,CSARDPGGGSTEAFF
TRBD1,TRBJ2-5,TRBV9,few,TGTGCCAGCAGCGTAGGGACAGGGGAGCATAGGACCCAGTACTTC,CASSVGTGEHRTQYF
NA,TRBJ2-7,TRBV20-1,NA,TGCAGTGCTAGAGATGGCACCTCCTCCCCCTACGAGCAGTACTTC,CSARDGTSSPYEQYF
TRBD1,TRBJ2-5,TRBV29-1,many,TGCAGCGTTGAAGATCGCACAGGGGTCGAGACCCAGTACTTC,CSVEDRTGVETQYF
NA,TRBJ1-3,TRBV28,NA,TGTGCCAGCAGTTACGCGGGACCCCTTAGAAGAAACACCATATATTTT,CASSYAGPLRRNTIYF
TRBD1,TRBJ2-7,TRBV4-3,many,TGCGCCAGCAGCCAAGGGACAGGGGGCGTCTACGAGCAGTACTTC,CASSQGTGGVYEQYF
NA,TRBJ2-3,TRBV27,few,TGTGCCAGCAGTTTGATTGGAGCTGGGGTAGATACGCAGTATTTT,CASSLIGAGVDTQYF
NA,TRBJ2-7,TRBV25-1,many,TGTGCCAGCAGTGATCCCTACGAGCAGTACTTC,CASSDPYEQYF
NA,TRBJ2-7,TRBV7-3,NA,TGTGCCAGCAGCTACCAGGGTAACTCCTACGAGCAGTACTTC,CASSYQGNSYEQYF
NA,TRBJ2-7,TRBV20-1,NA,TGCAGTGCTGCGACTGGGACCTACGATGGGCAGTACTTC,CSAATGTYDGQYF
NA,TRBJ2-3,TRBV24-1,few,TGTGCCACCAGTGATTGGACAGCCACAGATACGCAGTATTTT,CATSDWTATDTQYF
TRBD1,TRBJ2-2,TRBV4-3,once,TGCGCCAGCAGCCAAGATGAAGGGGGCAGGGCCGGGGAGCTGTTTTTT,CASSQDEGGRAGELFF